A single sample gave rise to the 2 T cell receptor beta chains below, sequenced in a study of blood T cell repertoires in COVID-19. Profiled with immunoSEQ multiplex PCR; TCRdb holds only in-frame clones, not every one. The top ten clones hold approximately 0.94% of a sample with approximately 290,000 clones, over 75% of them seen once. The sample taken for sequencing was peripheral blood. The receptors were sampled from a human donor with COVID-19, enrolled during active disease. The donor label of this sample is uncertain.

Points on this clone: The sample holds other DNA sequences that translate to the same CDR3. The CDR3 protein is CASSQGRGDQPQHF. CDR3 nucleotides: TGTGCCAGCAGCCAAGGGCGGGGCGATCAGCCCCAGCATTTT. The chain has TRBV3-1 (or the pseudogene TRBV3-2) and TRBJ1-5; D may be TRBD1 (5 bases). The CDR3 runs to 14 residues. The V gene's germline CDR1 is LGHDT and CDR2 YNNKEL (reference sequence). Deletions cut 1 base from V and 5 bases from J, with 9 bases between.

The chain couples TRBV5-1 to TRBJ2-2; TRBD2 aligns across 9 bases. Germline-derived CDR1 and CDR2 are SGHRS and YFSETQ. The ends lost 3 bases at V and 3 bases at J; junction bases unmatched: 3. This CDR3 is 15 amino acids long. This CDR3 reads CASSSTSGYTGELFF. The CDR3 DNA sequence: TGCGCCAGCAGCTCGACTAGCGGTTACACCGGGGAGCTGTTTTTT.